This section outlines one T cell receptor (beta chain) sequence together with its context. Its cognate antigen is unknown. PBMC libraries mostly used around 460 ng of input genomic DNA, with six replicates per sample. TCRdb keeps only in-frame clones here, not all; method: immunoSEQ multiplex PCR. The data show around 13,000 clones, 70% seen once. The sample is drawn from a study of neoadjuvant anti-PD-1 for oral cavity cancer. Study-level information: Around day 43, patients without progression received a fourth nivolumab dose before surgery.

Blood cells were analyzed directly, without culture or expansion. Losses at the gene ends were 1 base for V and 0 bases for J; bases not matched to a gene: 2. The CDR3 length is 16 residues. Germline assignment: CDR1 WSHSY and CDR2 SAAADI. Notes on the study in general: Pretreatment Treg/Th17 ratio correlated inversely with post-treatment tumor clonality.

The source is a person between 40 and 79 years old with oral cavity squamous cell carcinoma. V usage is TRBV10-2 and J usage is TRBJ1-3; 8 bases are a match to TRBD1. Specimen: PBMCs, collected before nivolumab (anti-PD-1) treatment. The CDR3 DNA reads as TGCGCCAGCAGTGAGTGGGGACAGGCCTCTGGAAACACCATATATTTT. This translates into CASSEWGQASGNTIYF.